This entry concerns a single TCR beta chain. Its antigen is as yet unknown. The junction differs from germline at one of its ends, possibly a read error. This sample is part of a study of T cell responses to AZD1222 COVID-19 vaccine. The CDR3 totals 12 residues. Germline V gene lookup returns CDR1 SGHRS and CDR2 YFSETQ. Assay used: immunoSEQ multiplex PCR; TCRdb lists only in-frame clones, some missing. The table records more than 95,000 clones, 86% of them present only once. Overall study findings and caveats: Spike-specific TCR breadth and depth were elevated following two AZD1222 doses.

The rearrangement joins TRBV5-1 to TRBJ2-5, with 7 bases fitting TRBD1. The sequence was collected from an adult who received the MenACWY meningococcal vaccine as a control. The sample consisted of peripheral blood, taken 28 days after the second dose of the MenACWY control vaccine. The CDR3 region has the DNA TGCGCCAGCAGCAAGACAGGGCTCCTACCCAACTTC. The encoded protein is CASSKTGLLPNF.